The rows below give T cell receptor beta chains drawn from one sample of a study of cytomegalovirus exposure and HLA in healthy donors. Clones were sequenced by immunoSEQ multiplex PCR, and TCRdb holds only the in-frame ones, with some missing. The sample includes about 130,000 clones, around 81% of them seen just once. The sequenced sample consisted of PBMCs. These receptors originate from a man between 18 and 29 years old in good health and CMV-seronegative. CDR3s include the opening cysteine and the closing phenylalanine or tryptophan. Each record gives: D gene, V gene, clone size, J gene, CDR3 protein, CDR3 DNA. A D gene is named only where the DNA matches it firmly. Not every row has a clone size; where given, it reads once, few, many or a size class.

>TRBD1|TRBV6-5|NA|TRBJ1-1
CASSYNPGGVEAFF
TGTGCCAGCAGTTATAATCCAGGGGGTGTTGAAGCTTTCTTT
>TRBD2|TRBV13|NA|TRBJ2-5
CASSSTSGESQETQYF
TGTGCCAGCAGCTCCACTAGCGGGGAATCACAAGAGACCCAGTACTTC
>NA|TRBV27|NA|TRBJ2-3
CASSLTIFTDTQYF
TGTGCCAGCAGTCTTACAATATTCACAGATACGCAGTATTTT
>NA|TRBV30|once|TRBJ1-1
CAWRAPTGNTEAFF
TGTGCCTGGAGGGCACCGACAGGGAACACTGAAGCTTTCTTT
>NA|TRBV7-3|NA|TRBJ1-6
CASSLSYNSPLHF
TGTGCCAGCAGCCTTTCGTATAATTCACCCCTCCACTTT
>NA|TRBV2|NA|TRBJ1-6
CASTGTQNSPLHF
TGTGCCAGTACCGGGACTCAGAATTCACCCCTCCACTTT
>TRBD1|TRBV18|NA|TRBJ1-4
CASSPPQDRAGEKLFF
TGTGCCAGCTCACCACCGCAGGACAGGGCTGGTGAAAAACTGTTTTTT
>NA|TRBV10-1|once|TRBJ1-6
CASSERTFTGENSPLHF
TGCGCCAGCAGTGAGAGGACGTTCACCGGGGAAAATTCACCCCTCCACTTT
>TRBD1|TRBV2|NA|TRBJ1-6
CASSEYGQVNSPLHF
TGTGCCAGCAGTGAATATGGACAGGTTAATTCACCCCTCCACTTT
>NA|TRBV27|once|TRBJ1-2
CASTPYSGYGYTF
TGTGCCAGCACCCCTTACAGCGGCTATGGCTACACCTTC
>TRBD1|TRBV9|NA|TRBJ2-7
CASSLRTGSYEQYF
TGTGCCAGCAGCCTACGGACAGGGAGCTACGAGCAGTACTTC
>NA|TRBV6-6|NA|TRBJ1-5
CASSSTGFQPQHF
TGTGCCAGCAGTTCCACAGGATTTCAGCCCCAGCATTTT
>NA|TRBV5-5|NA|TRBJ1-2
CASSLDFLFPFYGYTF
TGTGCCAGCAGCTTGGATTTTTTATTCCCCTTCTATGGCTACACCTTC
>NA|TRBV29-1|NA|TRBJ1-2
CSVVAEIYGYTF
TGCAGCGTTGTAGCGGAGATCTATGGCTACACCTTC
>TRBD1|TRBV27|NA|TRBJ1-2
CASSLDRGRRYYGYTF
TGTGCCAGCAGTCTAGACAGGGGGCGCAGGTACTATGGCTACACCTTC
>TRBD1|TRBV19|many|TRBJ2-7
CASSTSRGREQYF
TGTGCCAGTAGTACGAGTAGGGGGCGCGAGCAGTACTTC
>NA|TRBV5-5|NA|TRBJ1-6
CASSFAGDANSPLHF
TGTGCCAGCAGCTTCGCGGGGGACGCGAATTCACCCCTCCACTTT
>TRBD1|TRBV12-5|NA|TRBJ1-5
CASASDRESNQPQHF
TGTGCTAGTGCCTCTGACAGGGAGAGCAATCAGCCCCAGCATTTT
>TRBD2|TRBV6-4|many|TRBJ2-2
CASSDSAGAGELFF
TGTGCCAGCAGTGACTCAGCGGGGGCCGGGGAGCTGTTTTTT
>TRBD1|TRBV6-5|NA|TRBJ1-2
CASSRQGGIYGYTF
TGTGCCAGCAGTCGACAGGGAGGAATCTATGGCTACACCTTC
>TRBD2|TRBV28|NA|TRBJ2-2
CASSLGGSNTGELFF
TGTGCCAGCAGCCTCGGGGGGTCGAACACCGGGGAGCTGTTTTTT
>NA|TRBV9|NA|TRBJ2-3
CASSVGAGGTDTQYF
TGTGCCAGCAGCGTAGGGGCAGGGGGCACAGATACGCAGTATTTT
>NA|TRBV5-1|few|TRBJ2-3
CASSPYTDTQYF
TGCGCCAGCAGCCCCTACACAGATACGCAGTATTTT
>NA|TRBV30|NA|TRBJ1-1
CAGEGFRTEAFF
TGTGCCGGGGAGGGGTTTAGGACTGAAGCTTTCTTT
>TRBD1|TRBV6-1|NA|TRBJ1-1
CATHRGPNTEAFF
TGTGCCACCCACAGGGGACCGAACACTGAAGCTTTCTTT
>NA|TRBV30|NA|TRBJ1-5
CAWSDRFNQPQHF
TGTGCCTGGAGTGACAGGTTCAATCAGCCCCAGCATTTT
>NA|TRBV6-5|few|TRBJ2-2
CASSYLASLTGELFF
TGTGCCAGCAGTTACTTGGCTAGTCTCACCGGGGAGCTGTTTTTT
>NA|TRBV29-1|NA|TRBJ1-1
CSVEGSITRAFF
TGCAGCGTTGAAGGTTCTATTACGCGAGCTTTCTTT
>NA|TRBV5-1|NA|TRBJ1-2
CASSLAFGQRYYGYTF
TGCGCCAGCAGCTTGGCCTTTGGACAGCGATATTATGGCTACACCTTC
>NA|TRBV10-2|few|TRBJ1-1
CASSGDSRGEAFF
TGCGCCAGCAGTGGGGATTCTAGAGGGGAAGCTTTCTTT
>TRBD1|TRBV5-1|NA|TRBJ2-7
CASSKTRQGAFYEQYF
TGCGCCAGCAGTAAAACCCGACAGGGGGCCTTCTACGAGCAGTACTTC
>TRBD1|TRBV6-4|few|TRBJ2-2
CASNPSGGVSTGELFF
TGTGCCAGCAACCCCTCAGGGGGAGTGAGCACCGGGGAGCTGTTTTTT
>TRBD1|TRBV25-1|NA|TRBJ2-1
CASSERGGTGDNEQFF
TGTGCCAGCAGTGAACGAGGAGGGACAGGGGACAATGAGCAGTTCTTC
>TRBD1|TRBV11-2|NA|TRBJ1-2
CASSSRDRAHGYTF
TGTGCCAGCAGCTCTCGGGACAGGGCCCATGGCTACACCTTC
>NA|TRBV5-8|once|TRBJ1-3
CANPGQSRGNTIYF
TGTGCCAACCCCGGACAGAGCAGGGGAAACACCATATATTTT
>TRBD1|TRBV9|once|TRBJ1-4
CASSVEGTGGYSTNEKLFF
TGTGCCAGCAGCGTAGAGGGGACAGGGGGGTATTCAACTAATGAAAAACTGTTTTTT